What follows are 19 T cell receptor beta chains derived from one specimen sequenced in a study of cytomegalovirus exposure and HLA in healthy donors. Assay: immunoSEQ multiplex PCR; the TCRdb copy retains only in-frame clones and omits some. The sample shows 68,000 or so clones, approximately 96% of them seen only once. The source material was PBMCs. Receptors originate from a man younger than 35 in good health and CMV-seronegative.

This chain uses TRBV6-4 with TRBJ1-5; TRBD1 is a possible D gene (5 bases). Trimming left V 5 bases short and J 5 bases short, with 13 bases between. This CDR3 has 14 residues. Germline CDR1 and CDR2: MRHNA and SNTAGT. The chain's CDR3 is CASSPGLGDQPQHF. The DNA of the CDR3 is TGTGCCAGCAGTCCGGGACTGGGGGATCAGCCCCAGCATTTT.

The rearrangement uses TRBV5-4 and TRBJ2-5, with TRBD1 matching over 7 bases. Trimming cost V 4 bases and J 5 bases; bases outside gene matches: 8. This CDR3 is built from 14 residues. Germline loops: CDR1 SGHNT, CDR2 YYREEE (reference sequence). The CDR3 is CASSLKIRGETQYF. As DNA, the CDR3 is TGTGCCAGCAGCCTCAAGATCAGGGGGGAGACCCAGTACTTC.

This clone was seen a single time. The gene calls are TRBV28 and TRBJ1-5; the match to TRBD1 covers 12 bases. Trimming at V came to 5 bases and at J to 2 bases, leaving 7 bases not matched to a gene. The germline CDR1 and CDR2 sequences are MDHEN and SYDVKM. This CDR3 region has 17 residues. The CDR3 is CASSPGQGAVGNQPQHF. The CDR3 DNA reads TGTGCCAGCAGTCCGGGACAGGGGGCAGTGGGCAATCAGCCCCAGCATTTT.

The chain carries TRBV18 and TRBJ2-2; possible D gene TRBD1, 6 bases. The germline V gene has CDR1 KGHSH and CDR2 LQKENI. The CDR3 has 15 residues. The ends were cut back, 6 bases at V and 5 bases at J, with 16 bases in the middle. The CDR3 DNA follows: TGTGCCAGCTCCCCCGGGACACAATCAACCGGGGAGCTGTTTTTT. Protein: CASSPGTQSTGELFF.

The chain uses TRBV27 and TRBJ2-1, with D perhaps TRBD2 (6 bases). There are 17 residues in the CDR3. Germline assignment: CDR1 MNHEY and CDR2 SMNVEV (reference sequence). Trimming took 3 bases from V and 0 from J, leaving 15 bases between them. The CDR3 DNA is TGTGCCAGCAGTTTGGGGGGTACCTTGAGCTCCTACAATGAGCAGTTCTTC. Its translation: CASSLGGTLSSYNEQFF.

The chain links TRBV5-5 to TRBJ2-7; a weak D match, TRBD2 (7 bases). Trimming shortened V by 2 bases and J by 3 bases, and 21 bases separated the two germline ends. The germline V gene encodes CDR1 SGHKS and CDR2 YYEKEE (reference sequence). CDR3 size: 17 residues. The CDR3 loop reads CASSLGGGDILIYEQYF. CDR3 nucleotide sequence: TGTGCCAGCAGCTTAGGGGGAGGGGACATACTAATCTACGAGCAGTACTTC. Full variable domain (rest looked up from reference TRBV5-5 and TRBJ2-7): DAGVTQSPTHLIKTRGQQVTLRCSPISGHKSVSWYQQVLGQGPQFIFQYYEKEERGRGNFPDRFSARQFPNYSSELNVNALLLGDSALYLCASSLGGGDILIYEQYFGPGTRLTVT.

With respect to this clone: At one boundary the junction diverges from the germline segment, which might be a read error. The chain combines TRBV11-2 with TRBJ2-7, with D unclear. The CDR3 has 16 amino acids. From germline, CDR1 is SGHAT and CDR2 FQNNGV. The CDR3 region is CASSLDLSSRSSEQYF. The CDR3 bases are TGTGCCAGCAGCTTAGATTTGTCTAGTCGATCCTCCGAGCAGTACTTC.

V and J are TRBV28 and TRBJ2-7, with D unclear. V lost 6 bases and J 0 bases, leaving 9 bases between the germline ends. The CDR3 has 13 amino acids. From germline, CDR1 is MDHEN and CDR2 SYDVKM. CDR3 sequence (DNA): TGTGCCAGCAGACCTAATGGCTCCTACGAGCAGTACTTC. This codes for CASRPNGSYEQYF.

The J gene is TRBJ2-5, the V gene TRBV6-5; D remains unclear. Germline CDR1 MNHEY, CDR2 SVGAGI. The CDR3 totals 14 residues. V was pared by 4 bases and J by 8 bases, with 17 bases between. DNA for the CDR3: TGTGCCAGCAGTTCACCCAACCTACTGGGCACCCAGTACTTC. Translated, it gives CASSSPNLLGTQYF.

V gene TRBV4-1 combines with J gene TRBJ1-3; D unresolved. The CDR3 has 16 amino acids. CDR1 is MGHRA and CDR2 is YSYEKL in the germline V gene. V dropped 0 bases and J dropped 0 bases, with 9 bases sitting between them. DNA of the CDR3: TGCGCCAGCAGCCAAGATAAGGAGAGCTCTGGAAACACCATATATTTT. It is translated as CASSQDKESSGNTIYF.

CDR3 coding DNA: TGTGCCAGCAGTGAAATTGGCTTTACAGGCGGCTACACCTTC. Translating it yields CASSEIGFTGGYTF. The chain is built from TRBV6-4 and TRBJ1-2; D might be TRBD1 (5 bases). The CDR3 extends over 14 amino acids. Germline values: CDR1 MRHNA, CDR2 SNTAGT. Trimming shortened V by 3 bases and J by 8 bases, and 16 bases separated the two germline ends.

The J gene is TRBJ1-5, the V gene TRBV4-1; TRBD1 is a possible D gene (6 bases). The CDR3 totals 16 residues. The V gene's germline CDR1 is MGHRA and CDR2 YSYEKL. V was cut by 1 base and J by 0 bases, with 10 bases left in between. In nucleotides, the CDR3 is TGCGCCAGCAGCCAAGGGACAGCTTATAGCAATCAGCCCCAGCATTTT. This codes for CASSQGTAYSNQPQHF.

The chain carries TRBV28 and TRBJ2-2; D might be TRBD2 (5 bases). The germline gives CDR1 MDHEN, CDR2 SYDVKM. The CDR3 has 12 residues. V lost 5 bases and J 4 bases, leaving 5 bases between the germline ends. The CDR3 is CASSSGTGELFF. CDR3 DNA sequence: TGTGCCAGCAGTAGCGGCACCGGGGAGCTGTTTTTT.

The chain joins TRBV10-3 to TRBJ2-7, with D perhaps matching TRBD1 (5 bases). The germline V gene has CDR1 ENHRY and CDR2 SYGVKD. The CDR3 is made up of 12 amino acids. V was trimmed by 0 bases and J by 9 bases, leaving 9 bases between them. DNA of the CDR3: TGTGCCATCAGTGAGTCGGCAGGGCGGCAGTACTTC. It translates to CAISESAGRQYF.

The chain links TRBV11-2 to TRBJ2-5; D perhaps matches TRBD2 (6 bases). The germline V gene encodes CDR1 SGHAT and CDR2 FQNNGV. This CDR3 contains 14 residues. V was pared by 1 base and J by 5 bases, with 11 bases between. This chain's CDR3 is CASSLGRVGETQYF. In DNA form, the CDR3 reads TGTGCCAGCAGCTTAGGGAGGGTAGGGGAGACCCAGTACTTC.

The rearrangement links TRBV7-9 to TRBJ2-2; a possible D gene is TRBD2 (5 bases). This CDR3 region has 15 residues. Trimming stripped 4 bases from V and 6 bases from J, with 15 bases between. Per germline, CDR1 SEHNR and CDR2 FQNEAQ (reference sequence). CDR3 nucleotide sequence: TGTGCCAGCAGCTCCAGCGAGGGTGTCGCCGGGGAGCTGTTTTTT. Translated, it gives CASSSSEGVAGELFF.

The chain is built from TRBV28 and TRBJ1-2; TRBD1 might be the D (5 bases). The germline V gene encodes CDR1 MDHEN and CDR2 SYDVKM. The ends were cut back, 2 bases at V and 8 bases at J, with 9 bases in the middle. The CDR3 spans 12 residues. CDR3 amino acids: CASSLQGWGYTF. CDR3 sequence (DNA): TGTGCCAGCAGTTTACAGGGTTGGGGCTACACCTTC.

This clone occurred once. The rearrangement uses TRBV5-4 and TRBJ2-2, with TRBD2 matching over 7 bases. CDR1 SGHNT and CDR2 YYREEE come from the germline V gene (reference sequence). The CDR3 runs to 17 residues. Trimming took 4 bases from V and 1 from J; bases not matched to a gene: 10. The DNA for the CDR3 is TGTGCCAGCAGCCGGTCCACGGGGGGAGGGAACACCGGGGAGCTGTTTTTT. This sequence encodes CASSRSTGGGNTGELFF.

The chain carries TRBV9 and TRBJ1-1, with no clear D. Germline CDR1 SGDLS, CDR2 YYNGEE. The V end lost 3 bases, the J end lost 7 bases, and 19 bases lay between the germline ends. The CDR3 covers 15 residues. CDR3 amino acids: CASSARGSGTDEAFF. In nucleotides, the CDR3 is TGTGCCAGCAGCGCAAGAGGGTCGGGAACAGATGAAGCTTTCTTT.